A single sample is the source of the 21 T cell receptor beta chains below, sequenced in a study of OX40 agonist ivuxolimab in advanced cancers. Profiling relied on immunoSEQ multiplex PCR, and the TCRdb table lists in-frame clones only, not all of them. The table has about 53,000 clones, roughly three quarters seen once; the top ten hold around 2.5%. The sample here was CD4+ or CD8+ T cells sorted from blood, taken in a trial of the OX40 agonist ivuxolimab. The receptors were gathered from an adult with an advanced solid tumor such as melanoma, head and neck, liver or kidney cancer.

On this clone: The identical CDR3 is also encoded by other nucleotide sequences in the sample. The chain links TRBV7-3 to TRBJ1-1; possible D gene TRBD1, 6 bases. The germline V and J ends were trimmed by 1 base and 3 bases, with 9 bases remaining between them. This CDR3 region has 14 residues. The germline V gene encodes CDR1 SGHTA and CDR2 FQGTGA. The CDR3 sequence is CASSLNGGYTEAFF. The DNA of the CDR3 is TGTGCCAGCAGCTTAAATGGGGGCTACACTGAAGCTTTCTTT.

The rearrangement joins TRBV28 to TRBJ1-1; the D is unclear. V was clipped by 3 bases and J by 0 bases, with 8 bases between them. The CDR3 totals 14 residues. CDR1 is MDHEN, CDR2 SYDVKM, per germline. CDR3 residues: CASSLTTMNTEAFF. The CDR3 coding sequence is TGTGCCAGCAGTTTGACAACCATGAACACTGAAGCTTTCTTT. Filled out from reference TRBV28 and TRBJ1-1, the complete variable domain reads DVKVTQSSRYLVKRTGEKVFLECVQDMDHENMFWYRQDPGLGLRLIYFSYDVKMKEKGDIPEGYSVSREKKERFSLILESASTNQTSMYLCASSLTTMNTEAFFGQGTRLTVV.

The chain recombines TRBV2 with TRBJ1-2; possible D gene TRBD1, 5 bases. V lost 10 bases and J 4 bases, leaving 16 bases between the germline ends. This CDR3 has 13 amino acids. Germline values: CDR1 SNHLY, CDR2 FYNNEI. CDR3 sequence: CATSTQEFYGYTF. The CDR3 DNA is TGTGCCACCTCAACACAGGAGTTCTATGGCTACACCTTC.

V gene TRBV19 combines with J gene TRBJ2-5; D may be TRBD1 (6 bases). The germline V gene has CDR1 LNHDA and CDR2 SQIVND (reference sequence). The V end lost 1 base, the J end lost 10 bases, and 19 bases lay between the germline ends. This CDR3 comprises 15 residues. The CDR3 loop is CASSIGTVNYPHQYF. In DNA form, the CDR3 reads TGTGCCAGTAGTATAGGGACAGTCAACTACCCACACCAGTACTTC.

The gene calls are TRBV28 and TRBJ1-2; no reliable D call. In germline, CDR1 is MDHEN, CDR2 SYDVKM. Trimming removed 7 bases from V and 4 bases from J, with 16 bases in between. This CDR3 is built from 14 residues. CDR3 coding DNA: TGTGCCAGCACCTTACCCGGACCGCGCTATGGCTACACCTTC. Translated: CASTLPGPRYGYTF.

The J gene is TRBJ1-2, the V gene TRBV19; perhaps TRBD1 as D (5 bases). The CDR3 covers 13 residues. V was pared by 6 bases and J by 4 bases, with 12 bases between. Germline CDR1 reads LNHDA; CDR2 reads SQIVND (reference sequence). In DNA, the CDR3 is TGTGCCAGTAGCCCTACAGGCACCTATGGCTACACCTTC. It yields the protein CASSPTGTYGYTF.

CDR3 coding DNA: TGTGCCTGGAGTGTACGGAGGCAGGGTTTAGGCTACACCTTC. Encoded protein: CAWSVRRQGLGYTF. J is TRBJ1-2 and V is TRBV30; D may be TRBD1 (5 bases). Germline CDR1 is GTSNPN and CDR2 is SVGIG (reference sequence). Trimming pared 0 bases from V and 8 bases from J, leaving 16 bases between. This CDR3 comprises 14 residues.

The V gene is TRBV5-6, the J gene TRBJ2-7, with 10 nucleotides matching TRBD1. After removal of 4 bases from V and 6 bases from J, the junction contained 7 bases not matched to a gene. The CDR3 is made up of 14 amino acids. Germline V gene lookup returns CDR1 SGHDT and CDR2 YYEEEE. DNA of the CDR3: TGTGCCAGCAGCGCCGGGACAGGGGAACGCGAGCAGTACTTC. Translation: CASSAGTGEREQYF.

This chain uses TRBV6-6 with TRBJ1-6, with a weak D call TRBD1 (5 bases). The CDR3 is made up of 14 amino acids. The germline gives CDR1 MNHNY, CDR2 SVGAGI (reference sequence). The V end lost 5 bases, the J end lost 7 bases, and 12 bases lay between the germline ends. CDR3 sequence: CASSLRGKNSPLHF. The CDR3 nucleotides read TGTGCCAGCAGTCTCCGGGGGAAAAATTCACCCCTCCACTTT.

J is TRBJ2-1 and V is TRBV29-1; TRBD2 matches 11 bases. Germline loops: CDR1 SQVTM, CDR2 ANQGSEA. The CDR3 is 13 amino acids. Losses at the gene ends were 7 bases for V and 5 bases for J; bases not matched to a gene: 4. The DNA for the CDR3 is TGCAGCGGAAGTAGCGGGGGGGACAATGAGCAGTTCTTC. It yields the protein CSGSSGGDNEQFF.

This clone occurred a few times. The rearrangement links TRBV7-2 to TRBJ2-3; no clear D gene. The germline V gene encodes CDR1 SGHTA and CDR2 FQGNSA. V was trimmed by 5 bases and J by 5 bases, leaving 14 bases between them. This CDR3 region has 14 residues. CDR3 region: CASSQSRAEDTQYF. CDR3 DNA: TGTGCCAGCAGCCAGTCAAGGGCGGAAGATACGCAGTATTTT.

The chain joins TRBV7-2 to TRBJ2-2; D may match TRBD1 or TRBD2 (6 bases each). CDR1 is SGHTA and CDR2 is FQGNSA in the germline V gene. The CDR3 is 15 residues long. The V gene lost 1 base and the J gene lost 4 bases, with 10 bases spanning the gap. CDR3: CASSLEQGGTGELFF. CDR3 sequence (DNA): TGTGCCAGCAGCTTAGAACAGGGAGGCACCGGGGAGCTGTTTTTT.

The genes are TRBV7-9 and TRBJ1-2; D possibly corresponds to TRBD1 (6 bases). V lost 5 bases and J 7 bases, leaving 17 bases between the germline ends. Looked up from germline, CDR1 is SEHNR and CDR2 is FQNEAQ (reference sequence). The CDR3 is 14 amino acids. This CDR3 is CASSPNRGASGYTF. CDR3 nucleotides: TGTGCCAGCAGCCCCAATCGGGGGGCCAGTGGCTACACCTTC.

The chain recombines TRBV5-1 with TRBJ2-3; TRBD1 agrees at 8 bases. The CDR3 has 15 amino acids. The junction had 3 bases not matched to a gene; V was cut back by 1 base and J by 2 bases. Germline V CDR1 and CDR2: SGHRS, YFSETQ. The CDR3: CASSLSGGNTDTQYF. CDR3 DNA sequence: TGCGCCAGCAGCTTGTCAGGGGGCAACACAGATACGCAGTATTTT.

A word on this clone: The junction shows a germline mismatch at one end, possibly a read error. The rearrangement uses TRBV11-2 and TRBJ1-1, with 7 bases fitting TRBD1. The length of the CDR3 is 14 residues. The germline CDR1 and CDR2 sequences are SGHAT and FQNNGV. CDR3: CASSFQGGNAEAFF. CDR3 nucleotides: TGTGCCAGCAGCTTCCAGGGGGGGAACGCTGAAGCTTTCTTT.

The chain has TRBV6-5 and TRBJ1-2; 8 bases line up with TRBD1. The CDR3 runs 13 residues. V lost 2 bases, J lost 8 bases, and 4 bases stayed unmatched. Germline V lookup: CDR1 MNHEY, CDR2 SVGAGI. CDR3 sequence reads: CASSYTTGDGYTF. CDR3 DNA: TGTGCCAGCAGTTACACGACAGGGGACGGCTACACCTTC.

The rearrangement joins TRBV11-2 to TRBJ2-1; 10 nucleotides line up with TRBD1. Unmatched junction bases numbered 3, after V lost 3 bases and J lost 7 bases. This CDR3 is built from 14 residues. The V gene's germline CDR1 is SGHAT and CDR2 FQNNGV. The CDR3, as DNA: TGTGCCAGCAGCTTGGGACAGGGGAAAAATGAGCAGTTCTTC. It translates to CASSLGQGKNEQFF.

The chain uses TRBV6-1 and TRBJ2-7, with TRBD2 matching over 12 bases. Trimming at V came to 1 base and at J to 7 bases, leaving 11 bases not matched to a gene. Per germline, CDR1 MNHNS and CDR2 SASEGT. CDR3 length: 17 residues. CDR3 DNA sequence: TGTGCCAGCAGTGAAGTCGGGCGACTAGCGGGAGTGGGGGAGCAGTACTTC. Residues: CASSEVGRLAGVGEQYF.

This clone was picked up a small number of times. V gene TRBV25-1 combines with J gene TRBJ1-2, with 12 bases lining up with TRBD1. This CDR3 has 18 residues. V was pared by 6 bases and J by 4 bases, with 15 bases of the junction left unmatched. CDR1 and CDR2 from the germline V gene are MGHDK and SYGVNS. The chain's CDR3 is CASSPHGGQGAHSYGYTF. CDR3 in DNA: TGTGCCAGCAGCCCTCACGGGGGACAGGGGGCGCATAGCTATGGCTACACCTTC.

The chain employs TRBV30 and TRBJ2-3; D is undetermined. The CDR3 contains 13 residues. V was shortened by 0 bases and J by 6 bases, with 10 bases between the two germline ends. CDR1 GTSNPN and CDR2 SVGIG come from the germline V gene (reference sequence). Here the CDR3 reads CAWSVGVSDTQYF. CDR3 DNA sequence: TGTGCCTGGAGTGTCGGAGTGAGTGATACGCAGTATTTT.

With regard to this clone: At one end the junction does not follow the germline gene, possibly because of a read error. The chain recombines TRBV7-6 with TRBJ2-7, with D perhaps matching TRBD2 (8 bases). The germline V gene encodes CDR1 SGHVS and CDR2 FNYEAQ. The CDR3 extends over 13 amino acids. The CDR3 is CVSSLAGQPPQYF. The CDR3 DNA sequence: TGTGTCAGCAGCTTAGCGGGACAGCCGCCGCAGTACTTC.